These T cell receptor beta chains were read from a single sample in a study of control samples from healthy donors and cancer patients. Assay used: immunoSEQ multiplex PCR; TCRdb lists only in-frame clones, some missing. The sample has over 100,000 clones, around 88% seen once. The sample comprised blood. Receptors originate from a man aged 35 to 55 in good health. CDR3s include the opening cysteine and the closing phenylalanine or tryptophan. The D gene is left open where the match is weak. Not every row has a clone size; where given, it reads once, few, many or a size class.

>TRBJ2-1|TRBD2|TRBV19|-
TGTGCCAGTAGTATAATAGCGGGGAGCCAAAATGAGCAGTTCTTC
CASSIIAGSQNEQFF
>TRBJ2-1|TRBD2|TRBV9|-
TGTGCCAGCAGCGTATTAGCGGGGGGTTCCTACAATGAGCAGTTCTTC
CASSVLAGGSYNEQFF
>TRBJ2-3|TRBD2|TRBV10-3|-
TGTGCCATCAAAACTAGCGGGCCCACAGATACGCAGTATTTT
CAIKTSGPTDTQYF
>TRBJ1-2|-|TRBV6-1|-
TGTGCCAGCAGTGATGGGGGATATGGCTACACCTTC
CASSDGGYGYTF
>TRBJ1-2|TRBD1|TRBV18|-
TGTGCCAGCTCACCAGGGGGGGACAGGAGCGGTGGCTACACCTTC
CASSPGGDRSGGYTF
>TRBJ1-5|-|TRBV15|few
TGTGCCACCAGCAGGTGGGGGGGCAAGCCCCAGCATTTT
CATSRWGGKPQHF
>TRBJ2-5|TRBD2|TRBV5-1|-
TGCGCCAGCGACCCGGGACTAGCGAAGGAGACCCAGTACTTC
CASDPGLAKETQYF
>TRBJ2-6|-|TRBV3-1/TRBV3-2|-
TGTGCCAGCAAACTCTCTGGGGCCAACGTCCTGACTTTC
CASKLSGANVLTF
>TRBJ2-7|-|TRBV6-1|-
TGTGCCAGCAGTTTTGAGGGGGTCTCCTACGAGCAGTACTTC
CASSFEGVSYEQYF
>TRBJ1-5|TRBD1|TRBV5-6|-
TGTGCCAGCAGCTACGGGACAGCCACAAGCAATCAGCCCCAGCATTTT
CASSYGTATSNQPQHF
>TRBJ1-5|-|TRBV15|-
TGTGCCACCAGCAGAGTACGCCAGAATAGCAATCAGCCCCAGCATTTT
CATSRVRQNSNQPQHF
>TRBJ1-2|-|TRBV7-9|-
TGTGCCAGCAGCACCTATGGGCAGGGTAACTATGGCTACACCTTC
CASSTYGQGNYGYTF
>TRBJ2-1|-|TRBV7-3|-
TGTGCCAGCAGCTTAGTTTCGGGTAACAATGAGCAGTTCTTC
CASSLVSGNNEQFF
>TRBJ1-2|TRBD1|TRBV24-1|few
TGTGCCACCAGTGACCCCGGGACAGGGGGCGATGGCTACACCTTC
CATSDPGTGGDGYTF
>TRBJ1-5|TRBD1|TRBV15|-
TGTGCCACCAGCACAGAGGGCCAGGGGGCATTAAGCAATCAGCCCCAGCATTTT
CATSTEGQGALSNQPQHF
>TRBJ2-7|TRBD2|TRBV7-2|-
TGTGCCAGCAGCTTAGCACCTAGCGGGGGTTACGAGCAGTACTTC
CASSLAPSGGYEQYF
>TRBJ2-3|TRBD1|TRBV12-5|-
TGTGCTAGTGGTTTGGGCGGACAGGGGCGCACAGATACGCAGTATTTT
CASGLGGQGRTDTQYF
>TRBJ1-5|TRBD1|TRBV4-3|-
TGCGCCAGCAGCCAAGATTGGGGAGGGGGCGTTCAGCCCCAGCATTTT
CASSQDWGGGVQPQHF
>TRBJ2-3|-|TRBV19|-
TGTGCCAGTAGTATCTCTGGGGGACCAGATACGCAGTATTTT
CASSISGGPDTQYF
>TRBJ2-3|-|TRBV9|-
TGTGCCAGCAGCGTAAGCCCGCGGTACACAGATACGCAGTATTTT
CASSVSPRYTDTQYF
>TRBJ2-3|-|TRBV4-1|-
TGCGCCAGCAGCCAAGATGGGGTGGATACGCAGTATTTT
CASSQDGVDTQYF
>TRBJ1-6|-|TRBV14|-
TGTGCCAGCAGCCGTGATTGGTCTGTCTCCTATAATTCACCCCTCCACTTT
CASSRDWSVSYNSPLHF
>TRBJ2-7|TRBD2|TRBV10-2|-
TGCGCCAGCAGTGAGTCCGGCGGGGGGTCCTACGAGCAGTACTTC
CASSESGGGSYEQYF
>TRBJ2-3|TRBD2|TRBV4-3|-
TGCGCCAGCAGCCAAGGCTCTAGCGGGGGGCCCGATACGCAGTATTTT
CASSQGSSGGPDTQYF
>TRBJ1-1|-|TRBV7-9|-
TGTGCCAGCATCCTGATTAGTGAAGCTTTCTTT
CASILISEAFF
>TRBJ2-2|-|TRBV11-3|once
TGTGCCAGCAGCTTAGTACTGACCGGGGAGCTGTTTTTT
CASSLVLTGELFF
>TRBJ1-4|-|TRBV7-7|-
TGTGCCAGCAGCCCCGCACAATTTAATGAAAAACTGTTTTTT
CASSPAQFNEKLFF
>TRBJ2-2|-|TRBV7-5|-
TGTGTCAGAAACAACGGACAAAACACCGGGGAGCTGTTTTTT
CVRNNGQNTGELFF
>TRBJ2-1|TRBD2|TRBV5-1|-
TGCGCCAGCAGCTTGGGTGGGACTAGAGGCGATGAGCAGTTCTTC
CASSLGGTRGDEQFF
>TRBJ1-6|-|TRBV21-1|-
TGTGCCAGCAGAACCATTGGACCCCTCCACTTT
CASRTIGPLHF
>TRBJ1-1|-|TRBV2|-
TGTGCCAGCTGCCAATCCCTGAGAGCGAGGGAGAACACTGAAGCTTTCTTT
CASCQSLRARENTEAFF
>TRBJ1-1|TRBD1|TRBV11-1|-
TGTGCCAGCAGCTCGGGACAGGGGGGGTTGAACACTGAAGCTTTCTTT
CASSSGQGGLNTEAFF
>TRBJ2-6|-|TRBV12-3/TRBV12-4|-
TGTGCCAGCAGTTTGGTTGGGGCCAACGTCCTGACTTTC
CASSLVGANVLTF
>TRBJ2-3|TRBD2|TRBV18|-
TGTGCCAGCTCACCAATCGGACTAGCGGGGGGGCGGTCCGATACGCAGTATTTT
CASSPIGLAGGRSDTQYF
>TRBJ1-2|-|TRBV15|-
TGTGCCACCAGCAGAGATCGAGGGGCTACCTATGGCTACACCTTC
CATSRDRGATYGYTF
>TRBJ2-6|-|TRBV5-1|-
TGCGCCAGCAGCGCGCCCCAGGGTGCTGGGGCCAACGTCCTGACTTTC
CASSAPQGAGANVLTF
>TRBJ1-5|-|TRBV9|-
TGTGCCAGCAGCCCCCAGGGACACCCCGATCAGCCCCAGCATTTT
CASSPQGHPDQPQHF
>TRBJ1-1|-|TRBV25-1|few
TGTGCCAGCAGTCGTAACAGGGCTAACACTGAAGCTTTCTTT
CASSRNRANTEAFF
>TRBJ1-6|TRBD1|TRBV9|-
TGTGCCAGCAGCCCCGAGGACAGGGCTCTCTCACCCCTCCACTTT
CASSPEDRALSPLHF
>TRBJ1-2|TRBD1|TRBV24-1|-
TGTGCCACCAGTGATCCGGGACAGGGCTATGGCTACACCTTC
CATSDPGQGYGYTF
>TRBJ2-2|-|TRBV9|-
TGTGCCAGCAGCGTAGGCCAGGGGAACACCGGGGAGCTGTTTTTT
CASSVGQGNTGELFF
>TRBJ2-1|TRBD2|TRBV7-2|-
TGTGCCAGCAGCTTAGGATCCGGTAGCGGGGGGAAGGAGCAGTTCTTC
CASSLGSGSGGKEQFF
>TRBJ1-1|-|TRBV6-5|-
TGTGCCAGCAAGAGGGGAGGGGGTTCGGACACTGAAGCTTTCTTT
CASKRGGGSDTEAFF
>TRBJ1-1|-|TRBV7-2|-
TGTGCCAGCAGCTTAGTCAGGGTGGAGGATGCTTTCTTT
CASSLVRVEDAFF
>TRBJ1-2|-|TRBV25-1|many
TGTGCCAGCTCGATCGGAGGGAACTATGGCTACACCTTC
CASSIGGNYGYTF
>TRBJ2-7|TRBD1|TRBV11-3|-
TGTGCCAGCAGCTCACCTGGGCAGGGGGCCTACTACGAGCAGTACTTC
CASSSPGQGAYYEQYF
>TRBJ1-2|-|TRBV9|-
TGTGCCAGCAGCACCGAGGTACGAGATGGCTACACCTTC
CASSTEVRDGYTF
>TRBJ2-7|-|TRBV18|-
TGTGCCAGCTCACCAGGTACCACGCCGACATTTTACCCCGACTTC
CASSPGTTPTFYPDF
>TRBJ2-7|-|TRBV6-1|-
TGTGCCAGCAGTGAAGGGGCTCCGGGACCGGACCCTAAGCAGTACTTC
CASSEGAPGPDPKQYF
>TRBJ2-3|-|TRBV20-1|-
TGCAGCACAAACAGAAATACGCAGTATTTT
CSTNRNTQYF
>TRBJ2-7|-|TRBV15|-
TGTGCCACCAGCAGAGGGGACCGCTACGAGCAGTACTTC
CATSRGDRYEQYF
>TRBJ1-1|TRBD1|TRBV5-4|-
TGTGCCAGCAGCTTCCGACAGGGCACTGAAGCTTTCTTT
CASSFRQGTEAFF
>TRBJ2-2|TRBD1|TRBV2|-
TGTGCCAGCTCCCAGGGGGTGGGTACCGGGGAGCTGTTTTTT
CASSQGVGTGELFF
>TRBJ2-7|-|TRBV5-1|once
TGCGCCAGCAGCGCCTCGACTAACCCCTACGAGCAGTACTTC
CASSASTNPYEQYF
>TRBJ2-4|TRBD1|TRBV4-3|-
TGCGCCAGCAGCCTGCCGGGACAGTTTATCAACATTCAGTACTTC
CASSLPGQFINIQYF
>TRBJ1-2|-|TRBV5-4|-
TGTGCCAGCAGCTTGGGGGGATCTGGCTACACCTTC
CASSLGGSGYTF
>TRBJ1-6|-|TRBV25-1|-
TGTGCCAGCAGTGAAGCGGGCAGGGATAATTCACCCCTCCACTTT
CASSEAGRDNSPLHF
>TRBJ1-2|-|TRBV12-3/TRBV12-4|-
TGTGCCAGCAGTAAATATGGCTACACCTTC
CASSKYGYTF
>TRBJ2-7|-|TRBV6-6|-
TGTGCCAGCAGTTATGGCAGGCTAGGCGAGCAGTACTTC
CASSYGRLGEQYF
>TRBJ1-2|TRBD1|TRBV7-9|-
TGTGCCAGCAGCGACGGGACAGGGGATGGCTACACCTTC
CASSDGTGDGYTF